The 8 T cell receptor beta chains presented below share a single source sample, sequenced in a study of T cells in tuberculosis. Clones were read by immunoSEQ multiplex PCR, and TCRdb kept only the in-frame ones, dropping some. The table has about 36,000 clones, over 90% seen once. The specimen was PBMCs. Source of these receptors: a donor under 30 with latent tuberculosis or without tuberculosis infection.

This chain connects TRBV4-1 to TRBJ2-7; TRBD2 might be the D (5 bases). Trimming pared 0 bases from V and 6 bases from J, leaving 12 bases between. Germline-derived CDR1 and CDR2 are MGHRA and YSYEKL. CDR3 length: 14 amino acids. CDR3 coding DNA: TGCGCCAGCAGCCAAGAACTAGTCCCCCTCGAGCAGTACTTC. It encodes CASSQELVPLEQYF.

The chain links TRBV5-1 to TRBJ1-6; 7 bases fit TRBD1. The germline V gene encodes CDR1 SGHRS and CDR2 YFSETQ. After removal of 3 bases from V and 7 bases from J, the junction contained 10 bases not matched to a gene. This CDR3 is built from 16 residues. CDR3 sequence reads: CASSSSTGVNNSPLHF. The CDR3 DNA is TGCGCCAGCAGCTCTTCTACAGGGGTTAACAATTCACCCCTCCACTTT.

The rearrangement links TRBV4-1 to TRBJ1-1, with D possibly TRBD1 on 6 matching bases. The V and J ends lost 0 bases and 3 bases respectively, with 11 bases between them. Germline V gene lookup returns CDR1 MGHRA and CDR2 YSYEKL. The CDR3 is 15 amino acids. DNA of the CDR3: TGCGCCAGCAGCCAAGATTACGGACAGTACACTGAAGCTTTCTTT. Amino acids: CASSQDYGQYTEAFF.

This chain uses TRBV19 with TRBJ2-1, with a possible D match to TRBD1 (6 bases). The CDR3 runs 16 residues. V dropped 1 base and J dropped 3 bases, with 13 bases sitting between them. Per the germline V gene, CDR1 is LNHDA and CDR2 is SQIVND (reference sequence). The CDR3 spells CASSIGGQGFYNEQFF. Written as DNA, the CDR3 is TGTGCCAGTAGTATAGGGGGGCAGGGGTTCTACAATGAGCAGTTCTTC.

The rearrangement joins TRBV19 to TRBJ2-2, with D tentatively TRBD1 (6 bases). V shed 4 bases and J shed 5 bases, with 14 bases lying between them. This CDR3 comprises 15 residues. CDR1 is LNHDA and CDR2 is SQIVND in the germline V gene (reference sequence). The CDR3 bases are TGTGCCAGTAGTAATAACAGGGAAAGGACCGGGGAGCTGTTTTTT. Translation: CASSNNRERTGELFF.

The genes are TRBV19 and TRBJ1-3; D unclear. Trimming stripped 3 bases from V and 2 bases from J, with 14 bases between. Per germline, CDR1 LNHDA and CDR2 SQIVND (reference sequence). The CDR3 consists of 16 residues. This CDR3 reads CASSIRPPDTGNTIYF. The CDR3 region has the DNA TGTGCCAGTAGTATTCGCCCGCCAGATACTGGAAACACCATATATTTT.

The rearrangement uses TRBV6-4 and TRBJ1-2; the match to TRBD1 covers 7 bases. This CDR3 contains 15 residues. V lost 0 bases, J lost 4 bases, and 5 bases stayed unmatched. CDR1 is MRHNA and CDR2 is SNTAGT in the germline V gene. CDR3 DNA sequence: TGTGCCAGCAGTGACTCGGGGACAGACACCTATGGCTACACCTTC. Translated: CASSDSGTDTYGYTF.

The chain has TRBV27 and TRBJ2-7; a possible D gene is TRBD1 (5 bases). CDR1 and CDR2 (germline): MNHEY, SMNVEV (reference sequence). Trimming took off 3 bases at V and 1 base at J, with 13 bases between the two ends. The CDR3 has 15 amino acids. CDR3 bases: TGTGCCAGCAGTTTCCAGGGCAGTCCGTCCTACGAGCAGTACTTC. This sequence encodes CASSFQGSPSYEQYF.